Shown below are 18 T cell receptor beta chains from a single sample sequenced in a study of shared clonotypes between healthy human individuals. The data were produced by immunoSEQ multiplex PCR, yet TCRdb's version contains in-frame clones alone and is incomplete. This sample carries approximately 2.1 million clones, 85% to 95% of them seen once, and the ten largest clones take approximately 0.4%. The sequencing input was naive CD4+ T cells from PBMCs. Subset denoted: CD45RA+ positively selected. The source of these receptors is a man between 18 and 35 years old in good health. Some clones in this sample may be carry-over from other donors' samples.

The chain employs TRBV7-3 and TRBJ2-7; 11 nucleotides agree with TRBD2. Trimming cost V 0 bases and J 2 bases; bases outside gene matches: 9. The CDR3 extends over 18 amino acids. The germline V gene has CDR1 SGHTA and CDR2 FQGTGA. The CDR3 DNA sequence: TGTGCCAGCAGCTTAACTGAACTAGCGGGAGTCATGGCCTACGAGCAGTACTTC. This codes for CASSLTELAGVMAYEQYF.

This clone was counted once. This chain connects TRBV15 to TRBJ2-3, with D possibly matching TRBD2 (6 bases). In germline, CDR1 is LNHNV, CDR2 YYDKDF (reference sequence). The V end was cut by 8 bases, the J end by 0 bases, with 21 bases between. The CDR3 is made up of 17 amino acids. The CDR3 here is CATRKSGGGASTDTQYF. CDR3 bases: TGTGCCACCCGAAAGTCCGGCGGCGGGGCCAGCACAGATACGCAGTATTTT.

The J gene is TRBJ2-7, the V gene TRBV11-2, with D unresolved. CDR3 size: 12 residues. Germline CDR1 SGHAT, CDR2 FQNNGV. This chain's CDR3 is CAVSLGSGEQYF. The CDR3 DNA reads TGTGCGGTTAGTCTGGGGTCCGGCGAGCAGTACTTC.

The J gene is TRBJ2-7, the V gene TRBV5-1, with a tentative D call TRBD2 (6 bases). Germline V gene lookup returns CDR1 SGHRS and CDR2 YFSETQ. With 5 bases removed from V and 6 bases from J, the gap between germline ends came to 15 bases. The CDR3 extends over 13 amino acids. The CDR3 bases are TGCGCCAGCAGTCTGAGGGAGGACCTCGAGCAGTACTTC. Protein: CASSLREDLEQYF.

The rearrangement links TRBV2 to TRBJ1-3, with D hard to call. Germline V lookup: CDR1 SNHLY, CDR2 FYNNEI. Between the trimmed V and J ends, which lost 2 bases and 0 bases, there was a span of 8 bases. The CDR3 has 15 residues. The CDR3 DNA is TGTGCCAGCAGTGAACGAGCCCTCTCTGGAAACACCATATATTTT. Amino acid sequence: CASSERALSGNTIYF.

V is TRBV30 and J is TRBJ1-5; a weak D match, TRBD1 (6 bases). This CDR3 is built from 14 residues. Germline-derived CDR1 and CDR2 are GTSNPN and SVGIG (reference sequence). V shed 6 bases and J shed 3 bases, with 15 bases lying between them. CDR3 sequence: CACTLGQPNQPQHF. The CDR3 nucleotides are TGTGCCTGCACCCTCGGACAGCCCAATCAGCCCCAGCATTTT. Variable domain in full (rest from reference TRBV30 and TRBJ1-5): SQTIHQWPATLVQPVGSPLSLECTVEGTSNPNLYWYRQAAGRGLQLLFYSVGIGQISSEVPQNLSASRPQDRQFILSSKKLLLSDSGFYLCACTLGQPNQPQHFGDGTRLSIL.

The chain has TRBV2 and TRBJ2-5; D may match TRBD1 or TRBD2 (6 bases each). V was pared by 4 bases and J by 5 bases, with 14 bases between. The V gene's germline CDR1 is SNHLY and CDR2 FYNNEI. CDR3 length: 14 residues. The CDR3 protein is CASSVRRDTETQYF. CDR3 bases: TGTGCCAGCAGTGTTAGGCGGGACACCGAGACCCAGTACTTC. Combining the CDR3 with reference TRBV2 and TRBJ2-5 gives the whole variable domain EPEVTQTPSHQVTQMGQEVILRCVPISNHLYFYWYRQILGQKVEFLVSFYNNEISEKSEIFDDQFSVERPDGSNFTLKIRSTKLEDSAMYFCASSVRRDTETQYFGPGTRLLVL.

The gene calls are TRBV19 and TRBJ2-7; TRBD2 matches at 10 bases. The CDR3 has 16 residues. CDR1 and CDR2 (germline): LNHDA, SQIVND (reference sequence). V lost 5 bases and J lost 6; bases outside the gene matches: 13. The CDR3 protein is CASSFTTTSGKREQYF. The CDR3 DNA follows: TGTGCCAGTAGTTTTACCACCACTAGCGGGAAGCGCGAGCAGTACTTC. The full variable domain, rest sourced from reference TRBV19 and TRBJ2-7, is DGGITQSPKYLFRKEGQNVTLSCEQNLNHDAMYWYRQDPGQGLRLIYYSQIVNDFQKGDIAEGYSVSREKKESFPLTVTSAQKNPTAFYLCASSFTTTSGKREQYFGPGTRLTVT.

The CDR3 bases are TGTGCCAGCACCCTTGTGGGGACAAAGGTGACCGGGGAGCTGTTTTTT. The encoded protein is CASTLVGTKVTGELFF. The chain joins TRBV27 to TRBJ2-2; perhaps TRBD1 as D (6 bases). V dropped 7 bases and J dropped 5 bases, with 20 bases sitting between them. Germline V CDR1 and CDR2: MNHEY, SMNVEV (reference sequence). The CDR3 extends over 16 amino acids.

This chain joins TRBV28 and TRBJ2-1, with no clear D. The CDR3 covers 12 residues. Germline-derived CDR1 and CDR2 are MDHEN and SYDVKM. V dropped 7 bases and J dropped 7 bases, with 11 bases sitting between them. The CDR3 protein is CASNPSRNEQFF. CDR3 nucleotides: TGTGCCAGCAACCCCTCGAGGAATGAGCAGTTCTTC. The full variable domain, its missing parts supplied by reference TRBV28 and TRBJ2-1, is DVKVTQSSRYLVKRTGEKVFLECVQDMDHENMFWYRQDPGLGLRLIYFSYDVKMKEKGDIPEGYSVSREKKERFSLILESASTNQTSMYLCASNPSRNEQFFGPGTRLTVL.

The chain is built from TRBV10-3 and TRBJ1-5; D is unresolved. Trimming left V 0 bases short and J 2 bases short, with 11 bases between. This CDR3 has 16 residues. Germline CDR1 ENHRY, CDR2 SYGVKD. The CDR3: CAISESRMAGNQPQHF. The CDR3 bases are TGTGCCATCAGTGAGTCAAGGATGGCCGGCAATCAGCCCCAGCATTTT.

The genes are TRBV5-1 and TRBJ1-1; 8 bases line up with TRBD1. V lost 0 bases, J lost 5 bases, and 9 bases stayed unmatched. This CDR3 is 16 amino acids long. Germline V lookup: CDR1 SGHRS, CDR2 YFSETQ. The CDR3, as DNA: TGCGCCAGCAGCTTGGGGCAGGGGGCGCGGGAGACTGAAGCTTTCTTT. Translated, it gives CASSLGQGARETEAFF. The full variable domain, with the rest looked up from reference TRBV5-1 and TRBJ1-1, is KAGVTQTPRYLIKTRGQQVTLSCSPISGHRSVSWYQQTPGQGLQFLFEYFSETQRNKGNFPGRFSGRQFSNSRSEMNVSTLELGDSALYLCASSLGQGARETEAFFGQGTRLTVV.

The genes are TRBV28 and TRBJ2-1, with D tentatively TRBD2 (5 bases). Trimming shortened V by 11 bases and J by 6 bases, and 17 bases separated the two germline ends. The CDR3 is made up of 13 amino acids. Germline V gene sequence: CDR1 MDHEN, CDR2 SYDVKM. The CDR3 reads CACRESLVNEQFF. The CDR3 DNA follows: TGTGCCTGCCGGGAATCACTCGTCAATGAGCAGTTCTTC.

The chain has TRBV30 and TRBJ2-6; no clear D. CDR1 GTSNPN and CDR2 SVGIG come from the germline V gene (reference sequence). The germline V and J ends were trimmed by 7 bases and 0 bases, with 16 bases remaining between them. The length of the CDR3 is 16 residues. The CDR3 DNA reads as TGTGCCTTGAACCCCGCGCCCCGCTCTGGGGCCAACGTCCTGACTTTC. As protein: CALNPAPRSGANVLTF.

CDR3 sequence: CASSQNTGTGTLVQYF. The CDR3 nucleotides read TGCGCCAGCAGCCAGAACACCGGGACAGGGACCCTAGTGCAGTACTTC. This chain uses TRBV4-3 with TRBJ2-7, with 9 bases matching TRBD1. The CDR3 spans 16 residues. Germline V gene data show CDR1 as LGHNA and CDR2 as YSLEER. V shed 3 bases and J 9 bases; nucleotides not matched to a gene: 15.

J is TRBJ1-1 and V is TRBV5-4; maybe TRBD1 (5 bases). The CDR3 has 15 amino acids. Germline V gene sequence: CDR1 SGHNT, CDR2 YYREEE (reference sequence). The V end lost 6 bases, the J end lost 1 base, and 16 bases lay between the germline ends. CDR3: CASTPWGGRNTEAFF. CDR3 sequence (DNA): TGTGCCAGCACCCCATGGGGGGGAAGGAACACTGAAGCTTTCTTT.

This sequence joins TRBV11-2 and TRBJ2-5; either TRBD1 or TRBD2 may fit D (5 bases each). The germline gives CDR1 SGHAT, CDR2 FQNNGV. V gave up 5 bases and J gave up 2 bases, with 18 bases separating them. This CDR3 region has 16 residues. The CDR3 reads CASSPRAGTGQETQYF. CDR3 DNA: TGTGCCAGCAGCCCCAGGGCAGGGACGGGGCAAGAGACCCAGTACTTC. Full variable domain (remainder filled in from reference TRBV11-2 and TRBJ2-5): EAGVAQSPRYKIIEKRQSVAFWCNPISGHATLYWYQQILGQGPKLLIQFQNNGVVDDSQLPKDRFSAERLKGVDSTLKIQPAKLEDSAVYLCASSPRAGTGQETQYFGPGTRLLVL.

CDR3 DNA: TGTGCCAGCAGCGGAAAGAGCTCCTACAATGAGCAGTTCTTC. It translates to CASSGKSSYNEQFF. The chain combines TRBV9 with TRBJ2-1; unclear D gene. CDR3 size: 14 residues. The V gene's germline CDR1 is SGDLS and CDR2 YYNGEE. V was pared by 3 bases and J by 0 bases, with 7 bases between. Variable domain in full (rest from reference TRBV9 and TRBJ2-1): DSGVTQTPKHLITATGQRVTLRCSPRSGDLSVYWYQQSLDQGLQFLIQYYNGEERAKGNILERFSAQQFPDLHSELNLSSLELGDSALYFCASSGKSSYNEQFFGPGTRLTVL.